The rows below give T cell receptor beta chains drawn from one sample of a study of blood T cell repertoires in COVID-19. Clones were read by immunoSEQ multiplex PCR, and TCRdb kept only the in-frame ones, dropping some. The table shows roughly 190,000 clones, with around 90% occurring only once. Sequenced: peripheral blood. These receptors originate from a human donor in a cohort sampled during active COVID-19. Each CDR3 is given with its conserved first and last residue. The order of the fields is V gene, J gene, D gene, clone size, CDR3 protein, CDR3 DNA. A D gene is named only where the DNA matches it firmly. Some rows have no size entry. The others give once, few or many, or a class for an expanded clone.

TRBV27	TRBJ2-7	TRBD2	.	CASSATSGYSYEQYF	TGTGCCAGCAGTGCTACTAGCGGATACTCCTACGAGCAGTACTTC
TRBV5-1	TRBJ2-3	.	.	CASSSPVSTDTQYF	TGCGCCAGCAGCTCCCCCGTGAGCACAGATACGCAGTATTTT
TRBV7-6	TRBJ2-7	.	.	CASSRGTLYEQYF	TGTGCCAGCAGCCGCGGGACTTTGTACGAGCAGTACTTC
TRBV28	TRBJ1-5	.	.	CASSLRTSRVPQHF	TGTGCCAGCAGTTTACGGACATCTAGGGTGCCCCAGCATTTT
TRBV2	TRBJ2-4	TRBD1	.	CASSERGPGALGKYF	TGTGCCAGCAGTGAAAGGGGGCCCGGGGCTTTAGGCAAGTACTTC
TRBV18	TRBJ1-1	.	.	CASSPSPVGNTEAFF	TGTGCCAGCTCACCTTCCCCAGTTGGGAACACTGAAGCTTTCTTT
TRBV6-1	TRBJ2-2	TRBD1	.	CASSVRDRGNTGELFF	TGTGCCAGCAGTGTCCGGGACAGGGGAAACACCGGGGAGCTGTTTTTT
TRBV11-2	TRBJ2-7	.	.	CASSSGGYEQYF	TGTGCCAGCAGCTCCGGGGGCTACGAGCAGTACTTC
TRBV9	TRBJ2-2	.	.	CASSADPSGTGELFF	TGTGCCAGCAGCGCCGACCCATCGGGTACCGGGGAGCTGTTTTTT
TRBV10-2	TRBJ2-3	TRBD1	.	CASQRGRGNTDTQYF	TGCGCCAGCCAGAGAGGCAGGGGGAACACAGATACGCAGTATTTT
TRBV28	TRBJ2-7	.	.	CAVARASTPGTWYF	TGTGCCGTGGCGAGAGCTAGCACCCCAGGGACTTGGTACTTC
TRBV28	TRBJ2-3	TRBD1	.	CASGDRPDTQYF	TGTGCCAGTGGGGACAGGCCAGATACGCAGTATTTT
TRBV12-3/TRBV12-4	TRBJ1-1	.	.	CASSLRRSTEAFF	TGTGCCAGCAGTTTAAGGAGGTCCACTGAAGCTTTCTTT
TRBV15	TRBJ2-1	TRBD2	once	CATRGDGGGDYNEQFF	TGTGCCACCAGGGGGGATGGCGGGGGGGACTACAATGAGCAGTTCTTC
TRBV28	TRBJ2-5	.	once	CASSLIQGPETQYF	TGTGCCAGCAGCCTCATCCAGGGGCCTGAGACCCAGTACTTC
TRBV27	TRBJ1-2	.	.	CASARGGYYGYTF	TGTGCCAGCGCTAGGGGGGGTTACTATGGCTACACCTTC
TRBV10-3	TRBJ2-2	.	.	CAISGGGNAGELFF	TGTGCCATCAGTGGAGGGGGAAATGCCGGGGAGCTGTTTTTT
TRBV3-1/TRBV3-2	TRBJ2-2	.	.	CASSQDAQAGELFF	TGTGCCAGCAGCCAAGATGCTCAGGCCGGGGAGCTGTTTTTT
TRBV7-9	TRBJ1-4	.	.	CASSSRGSNEKLFF	TGTGCCAGCAGCTCGCGGGGGTCCAATGAAAAACTGTTTTTT
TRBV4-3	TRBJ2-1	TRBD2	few	CASSQDRAGYRNNEQFF	TGCGCCAGCAGCCAAGATCGAGCGGGGTACAGAAACAATGAGCAGTTCTTC
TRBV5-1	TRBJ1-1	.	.	CASSSSGPTEAFF	TGCGCCAGCAGCTCCTCAGGGCCCACTGAAGCTTTCTTT
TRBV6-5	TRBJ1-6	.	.	CASTRDTGLGSPLHF	TGTGCCAGCACCCGGGACACGGGCCTGGGTTCACCCCTCCACTTT
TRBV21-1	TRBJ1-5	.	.	CASSKGLRRHTNQPQHF	TGTGCCAGCAGCAAAGGACTTCGTCGGCACACCAATCAGCCCCAGCATTTT
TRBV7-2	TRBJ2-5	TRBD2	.	CASSLAAGVETQYF	TGTGCCAGCAGCTTAGCAGCGGGGGTGGAGACCCAGTACTTC